This T cell receptor (beta chain) was recovered during a study of shared clonotypes between healthy human individuals. From germline, CDR1 is SGHNT and CDR2 YENEEA. V lost 3 bases and J 2 bases, leaving 14 bases between the germline ends. The CDR3 is 16 amino acids. Produced via immunoSEQ multiplex PCR; TCRdb's table is partial and in-frame only. This sample has roughly 700,000 clones, with roughly 70% found just once. What was sequenced was memory CD4+ T cells sorted from blood. Subset indicated: CD45RA-negative fraction. The V call is TRBV11-3, the J call TRBJ1-5, with D unclear. The clonotype was recovered from a woman aged 25 to 39 in good health. CDR3 in amino acids: CASSFPRRDGNQPQHF. CDR3 nucleotide sequence: TGTGCCAGCAGCTTCCCAAGACGGGATGGCAATCAGCCCCAGCATTTT.